This T cell receptor (beta chain) comes out of a study of T cells after yellow fever vaccination. Study at large: Fractions with few cells were prepared using SMART-Seq v4 Ultra Low Input.

The CDR3 length is 15 residues. V gave up 6 bases and J gave up 1 base, with 15 bases separating them. From germline, CDR1 is LNHDA and CDR2 SQIVND (reference sequence). TCRdb called the 5' RACE reads again in MiXCR, with one record for every CDR3 protein. The data contain some 320,000 distinct CDR3 sequences, roughly 4% of them seen just once; the ten biggest clones take up approximately 23%. Here the sequenced sample was PBMCs, taken 5 days after the yellow fever booster vaccination. The clonotype was recovered from a man aged 18 to 29 who received the YFV17D yellow fever vaccine. The chain carries TRBV19 and TRBJ1-1; TRBD1 is a possible D gene (6 bases). The DNA of the CDR3 is TGTGCCAGTAGGGTTGGGGGCGCGGGGAACACTGAAGCTTTCTTT. It codes for CASRVGGAGNTEAFF.